The rows below give T cell receptor beta chains drawn from one sample of a study of T cell responses to AZD1222 COVID-19 vaccine. Profiling relied on immunoSEQ multiplex PCR, and the TCRdb table lists in-frame clones only, not all of them. There are around 99,000 clones in the sample; about 88% occur only once, and approximately 19% lies in the top ten. Sequencing used peripheral blood, obtained on day 0 of AZD1222 vaccination. These receptors were taken from an adult in good health. CDR3s leave out the opening cysteine and the closing phenylalanine or tryptophan. The D gene is left open where the match is weak. Expanded clones are given a class, and other clones once, few, many or no size at all.

D gene	V gene	clone size	J gene	CDR3 protein
-	TRBV28	-	TRBJ1-5	ASSYSDSSNQPQH
TRBD2	TRBV20-1	-	TRBJ2-1	SASPVSAGSRNEQF
-	TRBV3-1/TRBV3-2	once	TRBJ1-3	ASSRASSGNTIY
-	TRBV5-6	once	TRBJ1-2	ASSWRAGTTNYGYT
-	TRBV2	-	TRBJ2-7	ASKPLGRPYEQY
TRBD2	TRBV6-4	-	TRBJ2-1	ASSEDLGGVGEQF
-	TRBV6-1	-	TRBJ2-2	ASSEHGHNTGELF
-	TRBV14	-	TRBJ1-2	ASSPRPTGHGYT
-	TRBV3-1/TRBV3-2	-	TRBJ2-7	ASSQEIRAEQY
TRBD2	TRBV7-9	-	TRBJ2-3	ASSLGGLAGGADTQY
TRBD2	TRBV11-3	-	TRBJ2-1	ASSLPGRGDNEQF
TRBD2	TRBV10-1	few	TRBJ2-1	ASSALLSGGEDNEQF
-	TRBV2	-	TRBJ2-2	ASSEFLGNTGELF
-	TRBV24-1	few	TRBJ1-4	ATSDPRREDEKLF
TRBD1	TRBV7-8	-	TRBJ1-4	ASSSSRGGQSNEKLF
-	TRBV5-1	-	TRBJ1-1	ASSLEGWDTEAF
-	TRBV5-1	-	TRBJ2-5	ASSLGGATYQETQY
TRBD1	TRBV25-1	-	TRBJ1-2	ASKGTGYGYT
-	TRBV7-2	-	TRBJ2-5	ASSSRDVFETQY
-	TRBV20-1	-	TRBJ1-2	SAQMVKGYT
TRBD2	TRBV7-6	-	TRBJ2-1	ASSSLTSGGLYNEQF
-	TRBV7-6	-	TRBJ1-1	ASSFLLGPNTEAF
-	TRBV29-1	-	TRBJ1-1	SVGGDGSTEAF
-	TRBV2	once	TRBJ1-5	ATQGMGSNQPQH
-	TRBV6-1	-	TRBJ2-7	ASSEGVGRFRKNEQY
TRBD1	TRBV11-3	few	TRBJ2-3	ASRARDRGVDTQY
TRBD1	TRBV19	-	TRBJ2-7	ASSKGQLEQY
TRBD2	TRBV5-4	once	TRBJ2-3	ASSLGLAGGKTSTDTQY
TRBD1	TRBV18	-	TRBJ1-4	ASSPIGQADREKLF
-	TRBV12-5	-	TRBJ2-2	ASGLAITDTGELF
TRBD1	TRBV27	-	TRBJ2-7	ASSFNRGYEQY
-	TRBV9	few	TRBJ1-6	ASSVGGTNSPLH
-	TRBV6-5	-	TRBJ2-1	ASSYPGTGEQF
TRBD1	TRBV7-8	once	TRBJ1-3	ASSPQGAPGNTIY
-	TRBV15	-	TRBJ1-1	ATSRVRNTEAF
TRBD1	TRBV28	-	TRBJ1-1	ASSSPGQGDIEAF
TRBD1	TRBV11-2	-	TRBJ1-6	ASSSGTGRNSPLH
-	TRBV13	-	TRBJ1-3	ASSLVGHTIY
-	TRBV10-1	once	TRBJ1-4	ASSSGRGKTANEKLF
-	TRBV6-2/TRBV6-3	-	TRBJ1-4	ASSYGQNPTNEKLF
TRBD2	TRBV5-5	-	TRBJ2-7	ASSLEPSGYEQY